This TCR beta chain emerged from a study of control samples from healthy donors and cancer patients. After removal of 6 bases from V and 3 bases from J, the junction contained 9 bases not matched to a gene. The V gene's germline CDR1 is SGHTA and CDR2 FQGTGA. This CDR3 has 16 residues. Measured with immunoSEQ multiplex PCR; TCRdb has only the in-frame clones, and not every one. This sample yields more than 140,000 clones, of which 90% to 95% are seen a single time; around 13% belongs to the top ten. This sequence was found in a man aged 35 to 55 in good health. Material: blood. The V and J genes are TRBV7-3 and TRBJ2-1, with 9 bases aligning to TRBD1. The CDR3: CASRPSGTGIYNEQFF. CDR3 nucleotide sequence: TGTGCCAGCAGGCCCTCCGGGACAGGGATCTACAATGAGCAGTTCTTC.